Listed here is a single TCR beta chain. Its antigen is not identified. Method: immunoSEQ multiplex PCR; TCRdb's copy keeps in-frame clones and lacks some. This table has about 15,000 clones, approximately 90% appearing once. The sample comes from a study of T cell responses to AZD1222 COVID-19 vaccine. The trim removed 2 bases at V and 7 bases at J, leaving 4 bases unmatched. CDR3 length: 13 residues. Germline values: CDR1 SGDLS, CDR2 YYNGEE. Findings and limits, study-wide: It should be noted that donors were predominantly white British and more often female, and clonal diversity was possibly underestimated. Just five or six AZD1222 recipients were seropositive at baseline. Targeting of unmutated variant regions was reportedly seen in nearly half of spike-specific TCRs.

This specimen consisted of peripheral blood, obtained 28 days after the second AZD1222 dose. This receptor was taken from an adult who received the AZD1222 COVID-19 vaccine. V and J are TRBV9 and TRBJ1-2; 8 nucleotides match TRBD1. This CDR3 is CASSVHRGGGYTF. CDR3 DNA sequence: TGTGCCAGCAGCGTCCACAGGGGGGGTGGCTACACCTTC. The full variable domain, with the rest looked up from reference TRBV9 and TRBJ1-2, is DSGVTQTPKHLITATGQRVTLRCSPRSGDLSVYWYQQSLDQGLQFLIQYYNGEERAKGNILERFSAQQFPDLHSELNLSSLELGDSALYFCASSVHRGGGYTFGSGTRLTVV.